The 21 T cell receptor beta chains below all came from one sample that was sequenced in a study of early T cells in non-severe SARS-CoV-2 infection. TCRdb ran MiXCR on the 5' RACE reads and lists one entry per CDR3 protein. The sample consists of about 80,000 distinct CDR3 sequences, 9.5% to 15% of them appearing once. The sample was whole blood, taken at baseline. The receptors were gathered from an adult who was a healthcare worker with PCR-confirmed SARS-CoV-2 infection or an uninfected control (not recorded which). The donor label of this sample is uncertain.

This clonotype was counted at least ten times. The J gene is TRBJ2-3, the V gene TRBV11-2, with TRBD2 matching over 10 bases. Looked up from germline, CDR1 is SGHAT and CDR2 is FQNNGV. The CDR3 totals 17 residues. V trimming: 0 bases; J trimming: 5 bases; junction bases outside the gene matches: 8. The CDR3 protein is CASSLDLAGAIGDTQYF. The CDR3 nucleotides are TGTGCCAGCAGCTTAGATCTAGCGGGGGCCATAGGAGATACGCAGTATTTT.

This chain links TRBV5-1 with TRBJ2-7, with unresolved D. Germline CDR1 is SGHRS and CDR2 is YFSETQ. V gave up 0 bases and J gave up 4 bases, with 8 bases separating them. This CDR3 region has 13 residues. DNA of the CDR3: TGCGCCAGCAGCTTGGGGTGGGAATACGAGCAGTACTTC. Its protein product is CASSLGWEYEQYF.

There are many counts of this clonotype. The rearrangement uses TRBV2 and TRBJ2-3, with no clear D. Trimming removed 2 bases from V and 2 bases from J, with 8 bases in between. Germline lookup yields CDR1 SNHLY and CDR2 FYNNEI. The CDR3 runs 14 residues. This CDR3 reads CASSETMLTDTQYF. CDR3 sequence (DNA): TGTGCCAGCAGTGAAACAATGCTCACAGATACGCAGTATTTT.

The CDR3 coding sequence is TGTGCCAGCAGCCAAGCCGGACAGGGGTACACTGAAGCTTTCTTT. The encoded protein is CASSQAGQGYTEAFF. The chain couples TRBV3-1 to TRBJ1-1; 9 bases map to TRBD1. Trimming cost V 1 base and J 3 bases; bases outside gene matches: 3. CDR3 size: 15 residues. CDR1 is LGHDT, CDR2 YNNKEL, per germline (reference sequence). The complete variable domain, with remaining parts taken from reference TRBV3-1 and TRBJ1-1, reads DTAVSQTPKYLVTQMGNDKSIKCEQNLGHDTMYWYKQDSKKFLKIMFSYNNKELIINETVPNRFSPKSPDKAHLNLHINSLELGDSAVYFCASSQAGQGYTEAFFGQGTRLTVV.

With regard to this clonotype: A much bigger clone sits one base away, suggesting this may be a read error. The chain links TRBV5-6 to TRBJ1-5; no clear D gene. In germline, CDR1 is SGHDT, CDR2 YYEEEE. This CDR3 is built from 13 residues. V gave up 3 bases and J gave up 0 bases, with 4 bases separating them. CDR3 nucleotide sequence: TGTGCCAGCAGCTCGAATAGCAATCAGCCCCAGCATTTT. Its translation is CASSSNSNQPQHF.

V and J are TRBV25-1 and TRBJ2-5, with 7 bases matching TRBD2. The V segment lost 8 bases and the J segment 7 bases; nucleotides outside the gene matches: 4. Germline V gene lookup returns CDR1 MGHDK and CDR2 SYGVNS. The CDR3 loop spans 11 amino acids. The CDR3 here is CASSPGGTQYF. As DNA, the CDR3 is TGTGCCAGCTCACCGGGGGGGACCCAGTACTTC. Filled out from reference TRBV25-1 and TRBJ2-5, the complete variable domain reads EADIYQTPRYLVIGTGKKITLECSQTMGHDKMYWYQQDPGMELHLIHYSYGVNSTEKGDLSSESTVSRIRTEHFPLTLESARPSHTSQYLCASSPGGTQYFGPGTRLLVL.

The J gene is TRBJ1-2, the V gene TRBV29-1; 10 bases line up with TRBD1. Germline assignment: CDR1 SQVTM and CDR2 ANQGSEA. The CDR3 totals 12 residues. The ends lost 7 bases at V and 7 bases at J; junction bases unmatched: 6. DNA for the CDR3: TGCAGCGGGACGGACAGGGGGGCTGGCTACACCTTC. Its protein is CSGTDRGAGYTF. The whole variable domain, filled in from reference TRBV29-1 and TRBJ1-2, reads SAVISQKPSRDICQRGTSLTIQCQVDSQVTMMFWYRQQPGQSLTLIATANQGSEATYESGFVIDKFPISRPNLTFSTLTVSNMSPEDSSIYLCSGTDRGAGYTFGSGTRLTVV.

The gene calls are TRBV9 and TRBJ2-1; TRBD2 agrees at 8 bases. Germline V CDR1 and CDR2: SGDLS, YYNGEE. The V and J ends lost 0 bases and 6 bases, in that order; junction bases with no gene match: 5. CDR3 length equals 15 residues. For the CDR3, the DNA is TGTGCCAGCAGCGTAGGCCCTCGGGGGGGCAATGAGCAGTTCTTC. Its translation: CASSVGPRGGNEQFF. Full variable domain (outside the CDR3, taken from reference TRBV9 and TRBJ2-1): DSGVTQTPKHLITATGQRVTLRCSPRSGDLSVYWYQQSLDQGLQFLIQYYNGEERAKGNILERFSAQQFPDLHSELNLSSLELGDSALYFCASSVGPRGGNEQFFGPGTRLTVL.

The sample holds many counts of this clonotype. The chain has TRBV5-1 and TRBJ1-2; no clear D. Germline V gives CDR1 SGHRS, CDR2 YFSETQ. The CDR3 consists of 13 residues. V was clipped by 0 bases and J by 6 bases, with 9 bases between them. The CDR3 reads CASSLGGYNGYTF. DNA for the CDR3: TGCGCCAGCAGCTTGGGAGGGTATAATGGCTACACCTTC.

The rearrangement joins TRBV29-1 to TRBJ1-2; D perhaps matches TRBD1 (5 bases). The V end was cut by 4 bases, the J end by 8 bases, with 14 bases between. The germline gives CDR1 SQVTM, CDR2 ANQGSEA. The CDR3 loop spans 12 amino acids. This chain's CDR3 is CSVGDSGPGYTF. For the CDR3, the DNA is TGCAGCGTTGGAGACAGCGGCCCGGGCTACACCTTC.

This clonotype was counted only a few times. CDR3 nucleotides: TGCAGTGCTAGCCTCAGAAGCGGCTATTGGGAAGAGACCCAGTACTTC. This encodes CSASLRSGYWEETQYF. The chain carries TRBV20-1 and TRBJ2-5, with D tentatively TRBD2 (5 bases). The CDR3 extends over 16 amino acids. V lost 3 bases and J 3 bases, leaving 20 bases between the germline ends. Germline V gene lookup returns CDR1 DFQATT and CDR2 SNEGSKA (reference sequence).

This clonotype was seen many times. The rearrangement joins TRBV10-3 to TRBJ2-7; 8 bases map to TRBD2. This CDR3 spans 16 amino acids. J lost 4 bases, V lost 7 bases, and 15 bases had no gene match. Germline CDR1 and CDR2: ENHRY and SYGVKD. The CDR3 nucleotides read TGTGCCATCACTCCCAGTCGTGTATTAGCGGGGTACGAGCAGTACTTC. Amino acids: CAITPSRVLAGYEQYF.

This clonotype was recorded at least ten times. This CDR3 is CASSASGTSGQETQYF. CDR3 nucleotide sequence: TGTGCCAGCAGCGCGTCCGGGACTAGCGGGCAAGAGACCCAGTACTTC. The chain uses TRBV9 and TRBJ2-5; 12 bases line up with TRBD2. Trimming removed 3 bases from V and 2 bases from J; junction bases left unmatched: 5. The CDR3 contains 16 residues. Germline-derived CDR1 and CDR2 are SGDLS and YYNGEE.

This sequence joins TRBV20-1 and TRBJ2-3; 7 bases fit TRBD2. From germline, CDR1 is DFQATT and CDR2 SNEGSKA (reference sequence). V gave up 3 bases and J gave up 2 bases; unmatched junction bases: 5. The CDR3 sequence is 14 residues long. CDR3: CSASRAGLTDTQYF. The CDR3, as DNA: TGCAGTGCTAGTCGAGCGGGGCTCACAGATACGCAGTATTTT.

This clonotype was picked up many times. The rearrangement joins TRBV20-1 to TRBJ2-3, with 10 nucleotides matching TRBD2. J gave up 5 bases and V 2 bases, and 7 bases lay outside the gene matches. The CDR3 has 15 amino acids. CDR1 is DFQATT and CDR2 is SNEGSKA in the germline V gene (reference sequence). The CDR3 region is CSARKASGRGDTQYF. The CDR3 region has the DNA TGCAGTGCTAGAAAGGCTAGCGGGAGAGGAGATACGCAGTATTTT.

V gene TRBV24-1 combines with J gene TRBJ2-3, with D unresolved. V shed 4 bases and J shed 5 bases, with 3 bases lying between them. The CDR3 is made up of 11 amino acids. Germline lookup yields CDR1 KGHDR and CDR2 SFDVKD. CDR3: CATSERDTQYF. The DNA of the CDR3 is TGTGCCACCAGTGAAAGAGATACGCAGTATTTT.

At least ten counts were recorded for this clonotype. The chain links TRBV7-6 to TRBJ1-4; D is perhaps TRBD1 (6 bases). The V gene lost 8 bases and the J gene lost 8 bases, with 21 bases spanning the gap. The CDR3 runs to 15 residues. Looked up from germline, CDR1 is SGHVS and CDR2 is FNYEAQ. CDR3 nucleotide sequence: TGTGCCAGCGGTGTTACAGGGATGAGTGGCGAAAAACTGTTTTTT. Protein product: CASGVTGMSGEKLFF.

The J gene is TRBJ2-7, the V gene TRBV19, with 8 bases matching TRBD1. CDR1 LNHDA and CDR2 SQIVND come from the germline V gene (reference sequence). The CDR3 runs 15 residues. V lost 8 bases to trimming and J lost 6 bases; unmatched junction nucleotides: 15. CDR3 nucleotides: TGTGCCAGTGCCCCTGCCGGGACAGGATCTATCGAGCAGTACTTC. Its protein product is CASAPAGTGSIEQYF.

The chain employs TRBV15 and TRBJ2-7; D is unresolved. The V end lost 5 bases, the J end lost 3 bases, and 11 bases lay between the germline ends. The germline V gene encodes CDR1 LNHNV and CDR2 YYDKDF (reference sequence). The CDR3 totals 13 residues. CDR3 sequence (DNA): TGTGCCACCAGCCTCGGACGGAACTACGAGCAGTACTTC. Translation gives CATSLGRNYEQYF.

The rearrangement links TRBV2 to TRBJ1-2; no clear D gene. The germline V gene has CDR1 SNHLY and CDR2 FYNNEI. The CDR3 has 14 amino acids. V gave up 5 bases and J gave up 3 bases, with 13 bases separating them. CDR3 in amino acids: CASSSTDTDYGYTF. CDR3 DNA sequence: TGTGCCAGCAGTTCAACAGACACCGACTATGGCTACACCTTC.

At least ten counts were recorded for this clonotype. This chain uses TRBV28 with TRBJ1-1; a weak D match, TRBD1 (5 bases). CDR3 length equals 14 residues. Per the germline V gene, CDR1 is MDHEN and CDR2 is SYDVKM. Trimming removed 6 bases from V and 1 base from J, with 12 bases in between. The CDR3 loop reads CASSLGQRNTEAFF. CDR3 coding DNA: TGTGCCAGCAGCCTGGGGCAGAGGAACACTGAAGCTTTCTTT.